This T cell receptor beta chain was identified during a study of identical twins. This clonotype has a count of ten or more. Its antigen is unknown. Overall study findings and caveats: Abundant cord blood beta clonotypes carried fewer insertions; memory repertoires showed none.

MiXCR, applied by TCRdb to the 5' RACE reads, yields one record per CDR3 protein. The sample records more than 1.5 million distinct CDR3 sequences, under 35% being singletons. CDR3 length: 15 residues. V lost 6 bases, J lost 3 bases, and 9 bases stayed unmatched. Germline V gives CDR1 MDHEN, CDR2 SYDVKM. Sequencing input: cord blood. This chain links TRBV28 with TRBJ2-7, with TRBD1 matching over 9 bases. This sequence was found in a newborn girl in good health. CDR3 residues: CASRLDRGYLYEQYF. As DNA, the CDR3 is TGTGCCAGCAGATTGGACAGGGGATATCTCTACGAGCAGTACTTC.